This TCR beta chain came from a study of cytomegalovirus exposure and HLA in healthy donors. Study-wide context: Early released data had tens of millions of unique TCRs, all coming from HLA-typed donors.

Trimming at V came to 0 bases and at J to 3 bases, leaving 2 bases not matched to a gene. Germline-derived CDR1 and CDR2 are MNHEY and SVGAGI. The CDR3 has 15 amino acids. To note about this clone: Other DNA variants within this sample encode the same CDR3.

A multiplex PCR was run with 60 Vbeta primers and 13 Jbeta primers. TCRdb's copy holds only in-frame clones and misses some; the assay was immunoSEQ multiplex PCR. The sample has tens of thousands of clones, nearly 80% seen once; the top ten hold 6%. This receptor was taken from a female donor in good health and CMV-seronegative. Material for sequencing was PBMCs. The J gene is TRBJ1-2, the V gene TRBV6-5; 9 bases are shared with TRBD1. CDR3 protein: CASSYSGQGDYGYTF. DNA for the CDR3: TGTGCCAGCAGTTACTCGGGACAGGGAGACTATGGCTACACCTTC.